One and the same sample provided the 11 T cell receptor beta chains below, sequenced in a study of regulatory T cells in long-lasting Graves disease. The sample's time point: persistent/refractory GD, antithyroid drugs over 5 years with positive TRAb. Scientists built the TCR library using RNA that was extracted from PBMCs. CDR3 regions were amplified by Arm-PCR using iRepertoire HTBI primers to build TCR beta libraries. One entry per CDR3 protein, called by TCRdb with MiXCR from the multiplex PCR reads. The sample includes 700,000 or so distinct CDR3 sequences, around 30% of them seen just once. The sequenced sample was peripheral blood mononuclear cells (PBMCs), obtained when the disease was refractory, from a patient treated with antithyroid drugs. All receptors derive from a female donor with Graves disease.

The CDR3 DNA is TGTGCCAGCTCACAGGGACAGGGGGACGAGCAGTACTTC. Protein: CASSQGQGDEQYF. The chain combines TRBV18 with TRBJ2-7; 11 bases match TRBD1. The CDR3 spans 13 residues. Germline V gives CDR1 KGHSH, CDR2 LQKENI. V lost 4 bases, J lost 5 bases, and 1 base stayed unmatched. Combining the CDR3 with reference TRBV18 and TRBJ2-7 gives the whole variable domain NAGVMQNPRHLVRRRGQEARLRCSPMKGHSHVYWYRQLPEEGLKFMVYLQKENIIDESGMPKERFSAEFPKEGPSILRIQQVVRGDSAAYFCASSQGQGDEQYFGPGTRLTVT.

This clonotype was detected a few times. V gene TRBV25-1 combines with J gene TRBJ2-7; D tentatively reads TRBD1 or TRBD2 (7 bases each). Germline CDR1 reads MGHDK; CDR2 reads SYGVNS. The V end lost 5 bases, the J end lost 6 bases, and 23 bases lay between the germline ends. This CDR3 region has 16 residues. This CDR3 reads CASSIRVSGGQVEQYF. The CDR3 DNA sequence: TGTGCCAGCAGTATTAGGGTCTCGGGAGGACAGGTCGAGCAGTACTTC.

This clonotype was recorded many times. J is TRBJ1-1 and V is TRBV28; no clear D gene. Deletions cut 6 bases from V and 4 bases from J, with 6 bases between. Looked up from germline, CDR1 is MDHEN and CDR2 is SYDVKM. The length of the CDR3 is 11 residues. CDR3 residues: CASRVLTEAFF. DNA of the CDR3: TGTGCCAGCAGGGTCCTCACTGAAGCTTTCTTT. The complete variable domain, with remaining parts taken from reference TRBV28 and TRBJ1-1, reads DVKVTQSSRYLVKRTGEKVFLECVQDMDHENMFWYRQDPGLGLRLIYFSYDVKMKEKGDIPEGYSVSREKKERFSLILESASTNQTSMYLCASRVLTEAFFGQGTRLTVV.

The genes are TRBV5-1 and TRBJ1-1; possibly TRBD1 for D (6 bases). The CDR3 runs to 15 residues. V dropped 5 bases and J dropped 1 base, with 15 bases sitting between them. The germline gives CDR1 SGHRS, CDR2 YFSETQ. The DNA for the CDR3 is TGCGCCAGCAGGATCTTTGGGGGGCCGAACACTGAAGCTTTCTTT. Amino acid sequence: CASRIFGGPNTEAFF.

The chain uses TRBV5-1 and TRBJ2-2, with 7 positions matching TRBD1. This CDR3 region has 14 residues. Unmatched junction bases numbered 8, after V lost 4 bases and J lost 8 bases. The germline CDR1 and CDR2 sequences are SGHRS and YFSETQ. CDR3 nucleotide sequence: TGCGCCAGCAGCCCTCCAAGGGGGCCTGGGGAGCTGTTTTTT. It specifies CASSPPRGPGELFF.

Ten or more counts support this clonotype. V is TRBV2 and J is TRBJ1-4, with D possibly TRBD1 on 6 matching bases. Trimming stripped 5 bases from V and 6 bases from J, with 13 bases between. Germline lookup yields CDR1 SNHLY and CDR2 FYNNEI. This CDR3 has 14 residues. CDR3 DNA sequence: TGTGCCAGCAGTCGACAGGAGTCACATGAAAAACTGTTTTTT. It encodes CASSRQESHEKLFF. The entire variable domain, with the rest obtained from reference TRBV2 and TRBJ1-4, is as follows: EPEVTQTPSHQVTQMGQEVILRCVPISNHLYFYWYRQILGQKVEFLVSFYNNEISEKSEIFDDQFSVERPDGSNFTLKIRSTKLEDSAMYFCASSRQESHEKLFFGSGTQLSVL.

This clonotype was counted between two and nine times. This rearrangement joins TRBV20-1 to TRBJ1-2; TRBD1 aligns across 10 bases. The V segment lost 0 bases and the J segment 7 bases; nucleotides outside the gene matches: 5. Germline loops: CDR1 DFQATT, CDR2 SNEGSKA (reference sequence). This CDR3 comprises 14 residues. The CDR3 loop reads CSARERQGAGGYTF. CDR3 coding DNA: TGCAGTGCTAGAGAAAGACAGGGGGCAGGTGGCTACACCTTC.

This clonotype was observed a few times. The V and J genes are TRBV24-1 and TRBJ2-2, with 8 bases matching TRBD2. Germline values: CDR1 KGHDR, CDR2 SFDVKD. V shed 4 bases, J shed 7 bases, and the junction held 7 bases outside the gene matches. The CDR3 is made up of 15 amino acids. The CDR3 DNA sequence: TGTGCCACCAGTGACAAGGGACTAGGAGTCGGGGAGCTGTTTTTT. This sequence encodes CATSDKGLGVGELFF.

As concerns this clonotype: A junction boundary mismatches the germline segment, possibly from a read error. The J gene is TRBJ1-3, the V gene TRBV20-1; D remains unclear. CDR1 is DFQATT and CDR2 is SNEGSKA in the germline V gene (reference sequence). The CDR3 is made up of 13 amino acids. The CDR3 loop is CSARGGSGYTIYF. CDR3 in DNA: TGCAGTGCTAGAGGGGGTTCTGGATACACCATATATTTT.

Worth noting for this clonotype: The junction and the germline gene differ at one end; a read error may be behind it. In nucleotides, the CDR3 is TGCGCCAGCGCCGAGGGTGCGCTTAACACTGAAGCTTTCTTT. This encodes CASAEGALNTEAFF. This chain joins TRBV11-1 and TRBJ1-1; D not certain. Germline lookup yields CDR1 SGHAT and CDR2 FQDESV (reference sequence). This CDR3 spans 14 amino acids.

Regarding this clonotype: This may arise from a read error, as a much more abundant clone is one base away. In nucleotides, the CDR3 is TGTGCCAGCACCCCCCCCCCGACAGGCGTATATGGCCACACCTTC. Its translation is CASTPPPTGVYGHTF. This chain uses TRBV28 with TRBJ1-2; perhaps TRBD1 as D (6 bases). CDR1 MDHEN and CDR2 SYDVKM come from the germline V gene. The CDR3 runs to 15 residues.